These T cell receptor beta chains were read from a single sample in a study of OX40 agonist ivuxolimab in advanced cancers. Assay used: immunoSEQ multiplex PCR; TCRdb lists only in-frame clones, some missing. This table holds roughly 41,000 clones, around 73% found once. Sequences were derived from CD4+ or CD8+ T cells sorted from blood, sampled in a trial of the OX40 agonist ivuxolimab. The receptors were sampled from an adult with an advanced solid tumor such as melanoma, head and neck, liver or kidney cancer. Both conserved end residues are part of each CDR3. Fields, in order: J gene, D gene, V gene, clone size, CDR3 DNA, CDR3 protein. The D gene is left open where the match is weak. The size entry is marked missing in some rows and otherwise reads once, few, many or a size class.

j_gene: TRBJ1-1
d_gene: -
v_gene: TRBV6-1
abundance: -
CDR3nt: TGTGCCAGCATGGCATCTCAGAACACTGAAGCTTTCTTT
CDR3aa: CASMASQNTEAFF

j_gene: TRBJ2-2
d_gene: -
v_gene: TRBV19
abundance: few
CDR3nt: TGTGCCAGTAGTATAGATCACACCGGGGAGCTGTTTTTT
CDR3aa: CASSIDHTGELFF

j_gene: TRBJ1-2
d_gene: -
v_gene: TRBV2
abundance: -
CDR3nt: TGTGCCAGCAGTTTTCTGGGGGACTATGGCTACACCTTC
CDR3aa: CASSFLGDYGYTF

j_gene: TRBJ1-2
d_gene: TRBD1
v_gene: TRBV7-9
abundance: -
CDR3nt: TGTGCCAGCAGTACCGGACAGGACATCTATGGCTACACCTTC
CDR3aa: CASSTGQDIYGYTF

j_gene: TRBJ2-7
d_gene: TRBD1
v_gene: TRBV18
abundance: few
CDR3nt: TGTGCCAGCTCGCCGAGGACAGGTTTGTCCGAGCAGTACTTC
CDR3aa: CASSPRTGLSEQYF

j_gene: TRBJ2-7
d_gene: -
v_gene: TRBV6-6
abundance: -
CDR3nt: TGTGCCAGCAGTTACGAGCCGGATTACGAGCAGTACTTC
CDR3aa: CASSYEPDYEQYF

j_gene: TRBJ1-1
d_gene: -
v_gene: TRBV28
abundance: -
CDR3nt: TGTGCCAGCAGGGAGGACGGTCGGAACACTGAAGCTTTCTTT
CDR3aa: CASREDGRNTEAFF

j_gene: TRBJ2-1
d_gene: TRBD1
v_gene: TRBV4-3
abundance: -
CDR3nt: TGCGCCAGCAGCCAAACTCAGGGGGCCTCCTACAATGAGCAGTTCTTC
CDR3aa: CASSQTQGASYNEQFF

j_gene: TRBJ1-1
d_gene: -
v_gene: TRBV5-6
abundance: -
CDR3nt: TGTGCCAGCAGATGGGGACCGGATGCTAACACTGAAGCTTTCTTT
CDR3aa: CASRWGPDANTEAFF

j_gene: TRBJ1-5
d_gene: TRBD1
v_gene: TRBV9
abundance: -
CDR3nt: TGTGCCAGCAGCCTAGAAGGGACAGGGTATCAGCCCCAGCATTTT
CDR3aa: CASSLEGTGYQPQHF

j_gene: TRBJ1-2
d_gene: TRBD1
v_gene: TRBV27
abundance: medium-sized
CDR3nt: TGTGCCAGCAGTTTCGGACAGGGCCTAATCTATGGCTACACCTTC
CDR3aa: CASSFGQGLIYGYTF

j_gene: TRBJ1-2
d_gene: TRBD1
v_gene: TRBV7-9
abundance: -
CDR3nt: TGTGCCAGCAGCTTAGGAGGGACAGGAGCTAACTATGGCTACACCTTC
CDR3aa: CASSLGGTGANYGYTF

j_gene: TRBJ1-1
d_gene: -
v_gene: TRBV2
abundance: -
CDR3nt: TGTGCCAGCTGGAGCCTCAACACTGAAGCTTTCTTT
CDR3aa: CASWSLNTEAFF

j_gene: TRBJ1-2
d_gene: -
v_gene: TRBV7-9
abundance: -
CDR3nt: TGTGCCAGCAGCACCTGGACACCGAGACTAGCTAACTATGGCTACACCTTC
CDR3aa: CASSTWTPRLANYGYTF

j_gene: TRBJ1-5
d_gene: -
v_gene: TRBV6-1
abundance: -
CDR3nt: TGTGCCAGCAGGGCGGGTACGGGGGACAATCAGCCCCAGCATTTT
CDR3aa: CASRAGTGDNQPQHF

j_gene: TRBJ2-3
d_gene: TRBD1
v_gene: TRBV9
abundance: -
CDR3nt: TGTGCCAGCAGCGGGGGGACAGGGGGCAGAGATACGCAGTATTTT
CDR3aa: CASSGGTGGRDTQYF

j_gene: TRBJ2-3
d_gene: TRBD2
v_gene: TRBV5-4
abundance: -
CDR3nt: TGTGCCAGCAGCCAGGGACTAGCGCTCCCCACAGATACGCAGTATTTT
CDR3aa: CASSQGLALPTDTQYF

j_gene: TRBJ1-2
d_gene: -
v_gene: TRBV28
abundance: -
CDR3nt: TGTGCCAGCAGTTTATACGGGTCATATGGCTACACCTTC
CDR3aa: CASSLYGSYGYTF

j_gene: TRBJ2-1
d_gene: TRBD2
v_gene: TRBV7-2
abundance: -
CDR3nt: TGTGCCAGCAGCTTAGCCCTAGCGGGAGGTTACAATGAGCAGTTCTTC
CDR3aa: CASSLALAGGYNEQFF

j_gene: TRBJ1-1
d_gene: -
v_gene: TRBV28
abundance: -
CDR3nt: TGTGCCAGCAGTTACCCTACGGACAGAACTGAAGCTTTCTTT
CDR3aa: CASSYPTDRTEAFF

j_gene: TRBJ1-5
d_gene: -
v_gene: TRBV25-1
abundance: -
CDR3nt: TGTGCCAGCAGTGAATCAGGGGGCAATCAGCCCCAGCATTTT
CDR3aa: CASSESGGNQPQHF

j_gene: TRBJ2-1
d_gene: TRBD1
v_gene: TRBV19
abundance: few
CDR3nt: TGTGCCAGTAGTATAGAGCCGGGACAGGGGGTGAATGAGCAGTTCTTC
CDR3aa: CASSIEPGQGVNEQFF

j_gene: TRBJ2-7
d_gene: TRBD2
v_gene: TRBV6-6
abundance: -
CDR3nt: TGTGCCAGCCGAGGGGGACTAGGTAGCGAGCAGTACTTC
CDR3aa: CASRGGLGSEQYF

j_gene: TRBJ2-3
d_gene: TRBD1
v_gene: TRBV27
abundance: -
CDR3nt: TGTGCCAGCAGCGGACAGGGGAGCACAGATACGCAGTATTTT
CDR3aa: CASSGQGSTDTQYF

j_gene: TRBJ1-1
d_gene: -
v_gene: TRBV7-6
abundance: few
CDR3nt: TGTGCCAGCAGCTTAGTTGAAGGGAACACTGAAGCTTTCTTT
CDR3aa: CASSLVEGNTEAFF

j_gene: TRBJ1-5
d_gene: -
v_gene: TRBV11-2
abundance: -
CDR3nt: TGTGCCAGCAGCCTGGGGAGGCACCAGCCCCAGCATTTT
CDR3aa: CASSLGRHQPQHF

j_gene: TRBJ1-2
d_gene: TRBD1
v_gene: TRBV10-3
abundance: -
CDR3nt: TGTGCCACCACGACAGGGGTGGCCGATCCCTATGGCTACACCTTC
CDR3aa: CATTTGVADPYGYTF

j_gene: TRBJ1-6
d_gene: -
v_gene: TRBV7-2
abundance: many
CDR3nt: TGTGCCAGCAGAACTGGACAGCCCCGATCTCATAATTCACCCCTCCACTTT
CDR3aa: CASRTGQPRSHNSPLHF

j_gene: TRBJ2-4
d_gene: -
v_gene: TRBV19
abundance: -
CDR3nt: TGTGCCAGTAGTATAGGGGGGGCCTCGACGAACATTCAGTACTTC
CDR3aa: CASSIGGASTNIQYF

j_gene: TRBJ2-7
d_gene: -
v_gene: TRBV29-1
abundance: -
CDR3nt: TGCAGCGTGGGCGACCAAAGCTCCTACGAGCAGTACTTC
CDR3aa: CSVGDQSSYEQYF

j_gene: TRBJ2-1
d_gene: -
v_gene: TRBV6-5
abundance: -
CDR3nt: TGTGCCAGCAGTTGGGGCCGTAATAATGAGCAGTTCTTC
CDR3aa: CASSWGRNNEQFF

j_gene: TRBJ2-7
d_gene: -
v_gene: TRBV19
abundance: -
CDR3nt: TGTGCCAGTAGTATGTACATTTCCTACGAGCAGTACTTC
CDR3aa: CASSMYISYEQYF

j_gene: TRBJ1-3
d_gene: TRBD1
v_gene: TRBV19
abundance: -
CDR3nt: TGTGCCAGCTTGGACAGGGGTGCCGGAAACACCATATATTTT
CDR3aa: CASLDRGAGNTIYF

j_gene: TRBJ1-1
d_gene: -
v_gene: TRBV5-6
abundance: -
CDR3nt: TGTGCCAGCAGCTTCCGGGACATTAACACTGAAGCTTTCTTT
CDR3aa: CASSFRDINTEAFF